This entry lists 32 T cell receptor beta chains sequenced from one sample in a study of CD8 T cells in ankylosing spondylitis. TCRdb re-called the 5' RACE reads through MiXCR, storing one row per CDR3 protein. The sample yields about 250,000 distinct CDR3 sequences, roughly a third seen once. Sequencing was done on a sample of blood, either unsorted or a sorted T cell fraction (not recorded which). Source of these receptors: a male donor with ankylosing spondylitis or in good health (not recorded which).

The table lists this clonotype with a few counts. The V call is TRBV4-1, the J call TRBJ2-3; a possible D gene is TRBD1 (6 bases). CDR3 length: 15 residues. CDR1 and CDR2 from the germline V gene are MGHRA and YSYEKL. V lost 3 bases and J lost 2, with 12 bases in between. CDR3 coding DNA: TGCGCCAGCAGCCAGGGCGGACAGAACACAGATACGCAGTATTTT. Its protein is CASSQGGQNTDTQYF.

The chain combines TRBV14 with TRBJ2-3, with unresolved D. V lost 5 bases, J lost 2 bases, and 14 bases lay in between. The germline gives CDR1 SGHDN, CDR2 FVKESK. The CDR3 extends over 15 amino acids. CDR3 bases: TGTGCCAGCAGCTCAGGCGTTACTTACACAGATACGCAGTATTTT. This gives the protein CASSSGVTYTDTQYF. Full variable domain (outside the CDR3, taken from reference TRBV14 and TRBJ2-3): EAGVTQFPSHSVIEKGQTVTLRCDPISGHDNLYWYRRVMGKEIKFLLHFVKESKQDESGMPNNRFLAERTGGTYSTLKVQPAELEDSGVYFCASSSGVTYTDTQYFGPGTRLTVL.

The chain recombines TRBV12-3 or TRBV12-4 with TRBJ1-1; TRBD1 matches 8 bases. The CDR3 has 11 amino acids. J lost 6 bases, V lost 6 bases, and 0 bases had no gene match. The CDR3, as DNA: TGTGCCAGCAGCAGGGGGCCTGAAGCTTTCTTT. The encoded protein is CASSRGPEAFF.

This clonotype has only a few counts. The DNA of the CDR3 is TGTGCCAGCAGCCCACAACAGGGAAGGGAGGAGACCCAGTACTTC. It yields the protein CASSPQQGREETQYF. This chain joins TRBV7-2 and TRBJ2-5, with a weak D call TRBD1 (6 bases). The CDR3 sequence is 15 residues long. V lost 5 bases and J 5 bases, leaving 18 bases between the germline ends. The germline V gene encodes CDR1 SGHTA and CDR2 FQGNSA.

This clonotype was seen a handful of times. The rearrangement links TRBV15 to TRBJ1-2, with 7 bases aligning to TRBD1. V gave up 0 bases and J gave up 7 bases; unmatched junction bases: 14. Germline V gene data show CDR1 as LNHNV and CDR2 as YYDKDF (reference sequence). This CDR3 comprises 17 residues. CDR3 protein: CATSREDARGQEGGYTF. The CDR3 coding sequence is TGTGCCACCAGCAGAGAAGATGCTCGAGGACAGGAGGGTGGCTACACCTTC.

The chain uses TRBV5-4 and TRBJ2-7; the match to TRBD2 covers 11 bases. Trimming took 4 bases from V and 7 from J; bases not matched to a gene: 13. This CDR3 comprises 16 residues. Germline V gene data show CDR1 as SGHNT and CDR2 as YYREEE (reference sequence). Written as DNA, the CDR3 is TGTGCCAGCAGCCTCGGGACTAGCGGTAACGTTTTTGAGCAGTACTTC. This codes for CASSLGTSGNVFEQYF.

The rearrangement links TRBV28 to TRBJ1-2; perhaps TRBD1 as D (5 bases). The CDR3 has 13 amino acids. Per the germline V gene, CDR1 is MDHEN and CDR2 is SYDVKM. Trimming left V 3 bases short and J 3 bases short, with 8 bases between. As DNA, the CDR3 is TGTGCCAGCAGTTTTCAGGGATACTATGGCTACACCTTC. Residues: CASSFQGYYGYTF.

This clonotype has only a few counts. This chain links TRBV20-1 with TRBJ1-5; TRBD1 matches 7 bases. V lost 2 bases and J lost 5; bases outside the gene matches: 9. This CDR3 is 15 amino acids long. Germline lookup yields CDR1 DFQATT and CDR2 SNEGSKA (reference sequence). This chain's CDR3 is CSARPATGWDQPQHF. The CDR3 region has the DNA TGCAGTGCTAGACCCGCGACAGGGTGGGATCAGCCCCAGCATTTT.

This clonotype was seen a handful of times. The rearrangement joins TRBV5-6 to TRBJ2-1; the match to TRBD1 covers 8 bases. This CDR3 region has 15 residues. Per the germline V gene, CDR1 is SGHDT and CDR2 is YYEEEE. V lost 3 bases, J lost 6 bases, and 8 bases stayed unmatched. In DNA form, the CDR3 reads TGTGCCAGCAGCTCAGGACAGGGCCGACTCAATGAGCAGTTCTTC. It yields the protein CASSSGQGRLNEQFF.

As to this clonotype: A read error may produce the germline difference seen at one junction end. The chain has TRBV27 and TRBJ2-3; D remains ambiguous. The CDR3 extends over 11 amino acids. The V gene's germline CDR1 is MNHEY and CDR2 SMNVEV (reference sequence). The CDR3 loop is CARSSTDTQYF. DNA of the CDR3: TGTGCCCGCAGTTCCACGGATACGCAGTATTTC.

This CDR3 is CSVDGVSNSWSTEAFF. CDR3 sequence (DNA): TGCAGCGTTGACGGCGTGTCGAATTCCTGGTCCACTGAAGCTTTCTTT. The rearrangement joins TRBV29-1 to TRBJ1-1; no firm D call. Germline loops: CDR1 SQVTM, CDR2 ANQGSEA. V was cut by 3 bases and J by 4 bases, with 21 bases left in between. This CDR3 region has 16 residues.

This chain links TRBV5-1 with TRBJ2-1, with TRBD1 identical over 8 bases. Losses at the gene ends were 4 bases for V and 7 bases for J; bases not matched to a gene: 4. This CDR3 is 13 amino acids long. The germline V gene encodes CDR1 SGHRS and CDR2 YFSETQ. CDR3 region: CASSPTGVNEQFF. As DNA, the CDR3 is TGCGCCAGCAGCCCGACAGGGGTTAATGAGCAGTTCTTC.

The chain carries TRBV3-1 and TRBJ1-3; 7 bases agree with TRBD1. The V gene end was trimmed by 5 bases and the J gene end by 0 bases; junction bases not matched to a gene: 1. The germline gives CDR1 LGHDT, CDR2 YNNKEL (reference sequence). The CDR3 covers 14 residues. This CDR3 reads CASSGTDSGNTIYF. The CDR3 DNA sequence: TGTGCCAGCAGCGGGACAGACTCTGGAAACACCATATATTTT.

In this sample, this clonotype turned up a few times. The gene calls are TRBV6-5 and TRBJ2-2; no clear D gene. The V end lost 0 bases, the J end lost 1 base, and 9 bases lay between the germline ends. The CDR3 loop spans 16 amino acids. Germline V gene lookup returns CDR1 MNHEY and CDR2 SVGAGI. The CDR3 loop is CASSYSPRKNTGELFF. The DNA of the CDR3 is TGTGCCAGCAGTTACTCACCACGAAAGAACACCGGGGAGCTGTTTTTT.

This clonotype was counted only a few times. The CDR3 spells CASSHRDRRDTQYF. Here the CDR3 DNA reads TGTGCCAGCAGCCACCGGGACAGGCGAGATACGCAGTATTTT. This chain joins TRBV7-9 and TRBJ2-3, with 8 bases aligning to TRBD1. The CDR3 has 14 amino acids. The germline V gene has CDR1 SEHNR and CDR2 FQNEAQ (reference sequence). V dropped 5 bases and J dropped 5; count of bases not matched to a gene: 6.

The chain links TRBV3-1 to TRBJ2-5, with 11 nucleotides matching TRBD2. Trimming cost V 2 bases and J 1 base; bases outside gene matches: 6. Germline V CDR1 and CDR2: LGHDT, YNNKEL (reference sequence). There are 17 residues in the CDR3. The CDR3 is CASSQTWGLAAQETQYF. CDR3 DNA: TGTGCCAGCAGCCAAACGTGGGGACTAGCGGCCCAAGAGACCCAGTACTTC.

This clonotype was detected only a few times. The chain recombines TRBV15 with TRBJ1-2; TRBD1 matches at 9 bases. The V and J ends lost 1 base and 8 bases, in that order; junction bases with no gene match: 8. In germline, CDR1 is LNHNV, CDR2 YYDKDF (reference sequence). The CDR3 length is 15 residues. CDR3 in amino acids: CATSRGGTGRGGYTF. The CDR3 nucleotides are TGTGCCACCAGCAGAGGGGGGACAGGGCGAGGCGGCTACACCTTC. Full variable domain (remainder filled in from reference TRBV15 and TRBJ1-2): DAMVIQNPRYQVTQFGKPVTLSCSQTLNHNVMYWYQQKSSQAPKLLFHYYDKDFNNEADTPDNFQSRRPNTSFCFLDIRSPGLGDTAMYLCATSRGGTGRGGYTFGSGTRLTVV.

The J gene is TRBJ1-1, the V gene TRBV6-1; perhaps TRBD1 as D (6 bases). The germline V gene encodes CDR1 MNHNS and CDR2 SASEGT. V lost 7 bases and J lost 3, with 15 bases in between. The CDR3 is 14 amino acids. In DNA form, the CDR3 reads TGTGCCAGCACCCCCCTCGACAGGTACACTGAAGCTTTCTTT. It specifies CASTPLDRYTEAFF.

This clonotype was counted between two and nine times. The chain has TRBV29-1 and TRBJ2-5; TRBD2 aligns across 10 bases. The germline gives CDR1 SQVTM, CDR2 ANQGSEA. Losses at the gene ends were 2 bases for V and 4 bases for J; bases not matched to a gene: 7. The CDR3 is 15 residues long. CDR3: CSVEIGSGGPETQYF. For the CDR3, the DNA is TGCAGCGTTGAAATCGGTAGCGGGGGGCCAGAGACCCAGTACTTC.

This clonotype was observed a handful of times. The chain recombines TRBV20-1 with TRBJ2-7, with TRBD1 identical over 8 bases. The V gene's germline CDR1 is DFQATT and CDR2 SNEGSKA (reference sequence). This CDR3 has 13 amino acids. With V trimmed by 6 bases and J by 4 bases, 8 bases remained unmatched. CDR3 loop: CSAKQGGQYEQYF. The CDR3, as DNA: TGCAGTGCCAAACAGGGGGGCCAGTACGAGCAGTACTTC.

This chain links TRBV5-5 with TRBJ2-7; D is uncertain. Germline V CDR1 and CDR2: SGHKS, YYEKEE (reference sequence). The V gene lost 0 bases and the J gene lost 0 bases, with 7 bases spanning the gap. The CDR3 is 14 amino acids. CDR3 nucleotides: TGTGCCAGCAGCTTGGCGATGGGCTCCTACGAGCAGTACTTC. It codes for CASSLAMGSYEQYF.

This clonotype was counted between two and nine times. This chain connects TRBV6-1 to TRBJ2-3; tentatively, D is TRBD2 (6 bases). From germline, CDR1 is MNHNS and CDR2 SASEGT. V was pared by 7 bases and J by 4 bases, with 12 bases between. The CDR3 spans 13 residues. The CDR3 loop reads CASTRGEADTQYF. The CDR3, as DNA: TGTGCCAGCACACGAGGGGAGGCAGATACGCAGTATTTT.

This clonotype has just a few counts. The rearrangement links TRBV6-4 to TRBJ2-5; 7 positions agree with TRBD2. The length of the CDR3 is 15 residues. Germline values: CDR1 MRHNA, CDR2 SNTAGT. Trimming at V came to 3 bases and at J to 1 base, leaving 5 bases not matched to a gene. The CDR3, as DNA: TGTGCCAGCAGTGAATTCGGGGGGACCCAAGAGACCCAGTACTTC. Its translation: CASSEFGGTQETQYF.

The V and J genes are TRBV20-1 and TRBJ2-4; 15 positions agree with TRBD2. Trimming at V came to 6 bases and at J to 1 base, leaving 7 bases not matched to a gene. The CDR3 length is 17 residues. The germline V gene encodes CDR1 DFQATT and CDR2 SNEGSKA (reference sequence). DNA for the CDR3: TGCAGTGCGCCCGGACTAGCGGGGGGGACGGCCAAAAACATTCAGTACTTC. Residues: CSAPGLAGGTAKNIQYF.

The V call is TRBV10-3, the J call TRBJ2-7; no firm D call. The CDR3 is 9 amino acids. CDR1 ENHRY and CDR2 SYGVKD come from the germline V gene. Trimming removed 8 bases from V and 6 bases from J, with 5 bases in between. This CDR3 is CAIGFEQYF. The CDR3 DNA reads TGTGCCATCGGTTTCGAGCAGTACTTC.

In its sample, this clonotype was seen once. The chain is built from TRBV6-5 and TRBJ1-1, with 7 bases identical to TRBD1. Germline trimming cut 2 bases from V and 5 bases from J; bases unmatched to any gene: 11. This CDR3 contains 16 residues. CDR1 MNHEY and CDR2 SVGAGI come from the germline V gene. The CDR3 sequence: CASSYSQVRGRTEAFF. In DNA form, the CDR3 reads TGTGCCAGCAGTTACAGTCAGGTCAGGGGGAGGACTGAAGCTTTCTTT.

The chain couples TRBV18 to TRBJ2-5, with D possibly matching TRBD1 (6 bases). V was cut by 8 bases and J by 1 base, with 14 bases left in between. Germline loops: CDR1 KGHSH, CDR2 LQKENI. The CDR3 is 14 amino acids. CDR3 amino acids: CASAIQGLQETQYF. CDR3 bases: TGTGCCAGCGCAATACAGGGCCTCCAAGAGACCCAGTACTTC.

This CDR3 is CSVVASANYGYTF. CDR3 bases: TGCAGCGTTGTGGCGTCAGCTAACTATGGCTACACCTTC. The rearrangement joins TRBV29-1 to TRBJ1-2; no clear D gene. The V end was cut by 4 bases, the J end by 0 bases, with 9 bases between. Per germline, CDR1 SQVTM and CDR2 ANQGSEA. The CDR3 has 13 amino acids.

This clonotype showed up just a few times. This chain links TRBV20-1 with TRBJ2-5, with D tentatively TRBD2 (6 bases). CDR1 is DFQATT and CDR2 is SNEGSKA in the germline V gene (reference sequence). Trimming cost V 3 bases and J 4 bases, with 15 bases left between them. This CDR3 contains 14 residues. The CDR3 region has the DNA TGCAGTGCTAGCCGCGGAGGGGTGGTAGAGACCCAGTACTTC. It encodes CSASRGGVVETQYF.

The gene calls are TRBV5-1 and TRBJ1-3, with D unresolved. The CDR3 length is 15 residues. Trimming shortened V by 2 bases and J by 1 base, and 10 bases separated the two germline ends. Looked up from germline, CDR1 is SGHRS and CDR2 is YFSETQ. CDR3 amino acids: CASSFEGSSGNTIYF. As DNA, the CDR3 is TGCGCCAGCAGCTTCGAAGGGAGTTCTGGAAACACCATATATTTT. The full variable domain, rest sourced from reference TRBV5-1 and TRBJ1-3, is KAGVTQTPRYLIKTRGQQVTLSCSPISGHRSVSWYQQTPGQGLQFLFEYFSETQRNKGNFPGRFSGRQFSNSRSEMNVSTLELGDSALYLCASSFEGSSGNTIYFGEGSWLTVV.

The V gene is TRBV5-5, the J gene TRBJ1-6; no firm D call. Per the germline V gene, CDR1 is SGHKS and CDR2 is YYEKEE (reference sequence). V dropped 4 bases and J dropped 6 bases, with 11 bases sitting between them. The CDR3 runs to 14 residues. The CDR3 region is CASSPGGTNSPLHF. In nucleotides, the CDR3 is TGTGCCAGCAGCCCCGGCGGAACTAATTCACCCCTCCACTTT.

This clonotype was seen repeatedly, ten times or more. The chain carries TRBV20-1 and TRBJ1-5, with D possibly matching TRBD1 (5 bases). Germline CDR1 is DFQATT and CDR2 is SNEGSKA (reference sequence). The CDR3 consists of 13 residues. V was shortened by 3 bases and J by 10 bases, with 16 bases between the two germline ends. CDR3 nucleotides: TGCAGTGCTAGCTCGGGGACGGACGGTCCCCAGCATTTT. This codes for CSASSGTDGPQHF.